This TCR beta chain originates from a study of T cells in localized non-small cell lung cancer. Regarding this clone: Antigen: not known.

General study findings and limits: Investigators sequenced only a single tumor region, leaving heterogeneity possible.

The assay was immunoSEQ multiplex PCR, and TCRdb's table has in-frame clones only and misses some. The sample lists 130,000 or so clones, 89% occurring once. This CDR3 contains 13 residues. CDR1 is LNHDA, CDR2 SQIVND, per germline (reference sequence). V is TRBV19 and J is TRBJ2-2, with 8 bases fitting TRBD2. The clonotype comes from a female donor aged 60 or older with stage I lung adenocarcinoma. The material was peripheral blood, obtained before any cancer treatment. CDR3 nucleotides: TGTGCGATACCGGGACTAGGTCCCGGGGAGCTGTTTTTT. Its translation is CAIPGLGPGELFF.